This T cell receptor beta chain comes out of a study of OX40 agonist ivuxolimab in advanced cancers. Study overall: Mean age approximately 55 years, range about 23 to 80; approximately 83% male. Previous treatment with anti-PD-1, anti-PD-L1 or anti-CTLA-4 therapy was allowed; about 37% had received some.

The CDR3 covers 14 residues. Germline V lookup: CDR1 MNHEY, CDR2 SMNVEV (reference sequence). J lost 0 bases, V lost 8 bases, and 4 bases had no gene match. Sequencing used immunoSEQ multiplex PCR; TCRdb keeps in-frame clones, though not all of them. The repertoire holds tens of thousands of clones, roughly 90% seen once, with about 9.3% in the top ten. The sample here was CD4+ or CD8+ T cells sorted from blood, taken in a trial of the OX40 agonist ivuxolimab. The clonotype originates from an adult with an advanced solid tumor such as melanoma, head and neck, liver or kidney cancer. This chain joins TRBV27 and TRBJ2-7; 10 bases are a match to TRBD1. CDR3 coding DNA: TGTGCCAGCGGGACAGGGGCCTCCTCCTACGAGCAGTACTTC. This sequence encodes CASGTGASSYEQYF.